This TCR beta chain was sequenced during a study of T cell repertoires in cytomegalovirus infection. General study results and limits: In two of eight donors, the top clonotype was HLA-C-restricted CMV-specific. Totalled public TCR beta family frequency picked out people who carried CMV plus the relevant HLA.

TCRdb reprocessed the reads via MiXCR and lists one record per CDR3 protein. The table shows some 180,000 distinct CDR3 sequences, with about a sixth occurring only once. This clonotype was counted only a few times. Its antigen is currently unknown. The sequenced sample consisted of CD8+ T cells from PBMCs. The clonotype comes from a human donor in good health (CMV status not recorded). Some clones in this sample may be carry-over from other donors' samples.

The CDR3 DNA reads as TGTGCCAGCAGGGATAGCATTCTAGCCGGGACAACCCATGGCTACACCTTC. Amino acid sequence: CASRDSILAGTTHGYTF. This sequence joins TRBV2 and TRBJ1-2; TRBD1 is a possible D gene (6 bases). The length of the CDR3 is 17 residues. From germline, CDR1 is SNHLY and CDR2 FYNNEI. Trimming took 6 bases from V and 6 from J, leaving 26 bases between them.